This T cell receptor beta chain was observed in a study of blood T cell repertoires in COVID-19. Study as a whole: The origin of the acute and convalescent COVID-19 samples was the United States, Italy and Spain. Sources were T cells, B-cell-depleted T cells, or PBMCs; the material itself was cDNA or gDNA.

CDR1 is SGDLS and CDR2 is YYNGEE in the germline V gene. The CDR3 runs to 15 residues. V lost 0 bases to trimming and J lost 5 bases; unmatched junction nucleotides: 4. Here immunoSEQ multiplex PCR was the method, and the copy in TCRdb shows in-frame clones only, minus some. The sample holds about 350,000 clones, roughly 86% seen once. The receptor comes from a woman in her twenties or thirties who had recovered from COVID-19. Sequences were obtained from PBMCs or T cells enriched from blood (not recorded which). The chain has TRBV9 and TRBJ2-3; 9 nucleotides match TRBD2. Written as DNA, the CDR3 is TGTGCCAGCAGCGTAGACGGTAGCGGGGGAGATACGCAGTATTTT. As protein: CASSVDGSGGDTQYF.